One sample yielded the 25 T cell receptor beta chains listed below, sequenced in a study of CD8 T cells in Susac syndrome. Random-hexamer reverse transcription was applied to about 0.5 to 1 ug RNA. One entry per CDR3 protein, called by TCRdb with MiXCR from the immunoSEQ multiplex PCR reads. The sample lists 75,000 to 100,000 distinct CDR3 sequences, around 94% seen once, with less than 0.3% in the top ten. Sequencing used CD8+ T cells from PBMCs. Receptors originate from a human donor in good health.

The CDR3 nucleotides are TGTGCCAGCAGCGCATACATAGCGGGGGCCTACAATGAGCAGTTCTTC. Amino acid sequence: CASSAYIAGAYNEQFF. V is TRBV9 and J is TRBJ2-1, with 9 positions matching TRBD2. The germline V gene encodes CDR1 SGDLS and CDR2 YYNGEE. CDR3 size: 16 residues. With V trimmed by 3 bases and J by 2 bases, 6 bases remained unmatched.

The CDR3 sequence is CASSPTPGGADTQYF. For the CDR3, the DNA is TGTGCCAGCAGTCCAACCCCGGGAGGGGCCGATACGCAGTATTTT. This chain connects TRBV27 to TRBJ2-3, with 8 bases matching TRBD2. CDR1 MNHEY and CDR2 SMNVEV come from the germline V gene (reference sequence). With 5 bases clipped from V and 6 bases from J, the junction kept 10 bases outside the gene matches. The CDR3 runs 15 residues.

CDR3 nucleotides: TGTGCCAGCAGTGAACGGGACTGGGGCAATGAGCAGTTCTTC. This encodes CASSERDWGNEQFF. The chain employs TRBV6-1 and TRBJ2-1, with D possibly matching TRBD2 (6 bases). CDR3 size: 14 residues. V lost 2 bases and J lost 6, with 11 bases in between. Germline assignment: CDR1 MNHNS and CDR2 SASEGT.

The chain links TRBV6-2 or TRBV6-3 to TRBJ2-7; D uncertain. V was cut by 2 bases and J by 6 bases, with 5 bases left in between. Per germline, CDR1 MNHEY and CDR2 SVGEGT. CDR3 length equals 11 residues. CDR3 nucleotide sequence: TGTGCCAGCAGTTACCCCCCCGAGCAGTACTTC. Protein product: CASSYPPEQYF.

V usage is TRBV9 and J usage is TRBJ1-1, with a weak D call TRBD1 (6 bases). The CDR3 is made up of 14 amino acids. In germline, CDR1 is SGDLS, CDR2 YYNGEE. V was trimmed by 5 bases and J by 14 bases, leaving 25 bases between them. In DNA, the CDR3 is TGTGCCAGCAGTGAATTTGACAGGCCTCTCGGAACGTTCTTT. Translated, it gives CASSEFDRPLGTFF.

This chain connects TRBV15 to TRBJ2-1, with no clear D. V was shortened by 1 base and J by 10 bases, with 14 bases between the two germline ends. This CDR3 region has 14 residues. Germline values: CDR1 LNHNV, CDR2 YYDKDF (reference sequence). Here the CDR3 DNA reads TGTGCCACCAGCAGAGTGATTTCCCCCCGGGAGCAGTTCTTC. Its translation: CATSRVISPREQFF.

V is TRBV19 and J is TRBJ1-1, with D unresolved. CDR1 is LNHDA and CDR2 is SQIVND in the germline V gene (reference sequence). V was shortened by 3 bases and J by 8 bases, with 10 bases between the two germline ends. This CDR3 comprises 12 residues. CDR3 sequence: CASSIPTKEAFF. The CDR3 coding sequence is TGTGCCAGTAGTATCCCTACAAAAGAAGCTTTCTTT.

This clonotype appeared once. The chain carries TRBV19 and TRBJ2-7; 7 bases match TRBD2. The V segment lost 10 bases and the J segment 1 base; nucleotides outside the gene matches: 7. Germline V gene data show CDR1 as LNHDA and CDR2 as SQIVND (reference sequence). The CDR3 runs to 13 residues. The CDR3 sequence: CANSGEGSYEQYF. In DNA form, the CDR3 reads TGTGCCAACTCGGGGGAGGGGTCCTACGAGCAGTACTTC.

This chain joins TRBV29-1 and TRBJ1-2; a weak D match, TRBD1 (6 bases). The V gene lost 4 bases and the J gene lost 4 bases, with 16 bases spanning the gap. This CDR3 contains 14 residues. Germline values: CDR1 SQVTM, CDR2 ANQGSEA. CDR3 sequence: CSVGIRDTFYGYTF. CDR3 nucleotides: TGCAGCGTTGGGATCCGGGACACCTTCTATGGCTACACCTTC. The complete variable domain, with remaining parts taken from reference TRBV29-1 and TRBJ1-2, reads SAVISQKPSRDICQRGTSLTIQCQVDSQVTMMFWYRQQPGQSLTLIATANQGSEATYESGFVIDKFPISRPNLTFSTLTVSNMSPEDSSIYLCSVGIRDTFYGYTFGSGTRLTVV.

V is TRBV29-1 and J is TRBJ2-1; D gene unclear. This CDR3 has 13 amino acids. V lost 5 bases, J lost 3 bases, and 11 bases lay in between. CDR1 SQVTM and CDR2 ANQGSEA come from the germline V gene. DNA of the CDR3: TGCAGCGTTCCCACGGACCACTACAATGAGCAGTTCTTC. This translates into CSVPTDHYNEQFF.

This sequence joins TRBV29-1 and TRBJ2-1; perhaps D is TRBD1 or TRBD2 (5 bases each). The germline V gene has CDR1 SQVTM and CDR2 ANQGSEA. V was trimmed by 3 bases and J by 6 bases, leaving 9 bases between them. The CDR3 consists of 12 residues. The CDR3 reads CSVEHGANEQFF. The CDR3 nucleotides read TGCAGCGTTGAGCACGGGGCCAATGAGCAGTTCTTC.

A note on this clonotype: One end of the junction does not line up with germline, which may come from a read error. The chain combines TRBV19 with TRBJ1-1, with D unclear. The CDR3 extends over 13 amino acids. CDR1 LNHDA and CDR2 SQIVND come from the germline V gene (reference sequence). CDR3 sequence (DNA): TGTGCCAGTACGTGGCAAGAGAACACTGAAACTTTCTTT. It specifies CASTWQENTETFF.

The chain has TRBV24-1 and TRBJ1-2, with D perhaps matching TRBD1 (6 bases). CDR1 is KGHDR, CDR2 SFDVKD, per germline. The CDR3 consists of 13 residues. V lost 5 bases and J 7 bases, leaving 13 bases between the germline ends. CDR3 nucleotides: TGTGCCACCAGTGCAACAGGGACATCTGGCTACACCTTC. This codes for CATSATGTSGYTF.

This clonotype was observed once. The rearrangement uses TRBV27 and TRBJ2-7; tentatively, D is TRBD1 (6 bases). CDR3 length: 16 amino acids. CDR1 and CDR2 from the germline V gene are MNHEY and SMNVEV (reference sequence). Between the trimmed V and J ends, which lost 6 bases and 0 bases, there was a span of 18 bases. The CDR3 loop is CASSSLGARGSYEQYF. In DNA form, the CDR3 reads TGTGCCAGCAGCTCGCTGGGGGCCAGGGGCTCCTACGAGCAGTACTTC.

The CDR3 is CATSEGIWETAPAKNIQYF. CDR3 nucleotide sequence: TGTGCCACCAGCGAGGGGATATGGGAAACCGCCCCCGCCAAAAACATTCAGTACTTC. The V and J genes are TRBV15 and TRBJ2-4; D is possibly TRBD1 or TRBD2 (5 bases each). From germline, CDR1 is LNHNV and CDR2 YYDKDF (reference sequence). CDR3 size: 19 residues. The germline V and J ends were trimmed by 5 bases and 1 base, with 24 bases remaining between them.

The genes are TRBV20-1 and TRBJ2-1; maybe TRBD2 (6 bases). The length of the CDR3 is 13 residues. Germline assignment: CDR1 DFQATT and CDR2 SNEGSKA (reference sequence). Trimming took 0 bases from V and 9 from J, leaving 12 bases between them. CDR3 loop: CSARDPGEAEQFF. The CDR3 DNA reads as TGCAGTGCTAGAGATCCGGGGGAGGCTGAGCAGTTCTTC.

A single count supports this clonotype. The chain is built from TRBV29-1 and TRBJ1-2; tentative D call: TRBD1 (6 bases). In germline, CDR1 is SQVTM, CDR2 ANQGSEA. Trimming cost V 3 bases and J 4 bases, with 15 bases left between them. The CDR3 consists of 14 residues. The CDR3 coding sequence is TGCAGCGTTGAGAGGGGGACGGAAACCTATGGCTACACCTTC. It is translated as CSVERGTETYGYTF.

This chain connects TRBV20-1 to TRBJ2-1; 10 bases match TRBD2. J was trimmed by 3 bases and V by 4 bases; bases with no gene match: 9. Per the germline V gene, CDR1 is DFQATT and CDR2 is SNEGSKA (reference sequence). The CDR3 spans 16 residues. CDR3 sequence reads: CSATPWTSGYYNEQFF. The CDR3 nucleotides read TGCAGTGCTACTCCGTGGACTAGCGGTTACTACAATGAGCAGTTCTTC.

The rearrangement uses TRBV10-1 and TRBJ1-1, with 8 bases lining up with TRBD1. V shed 4 bases and J 4 bases; nucleotides not matched to a gene: 8. The CDR3 totals 15 residues. Germline lookup yields CDR1 WNHNN and CDR2 SYGVQD (reference sequence). The CDR3 DNA follows: TGCGCCAGCAGTGGACGACAGGGGCTGGGCACTGAAGCTTTCTTT. This encodes CASSGRQGLGTEAFF.

In DNA form, the CDR3 reads TGTGCCAGTAGTCGAGTGTTGAACACTGAAGCTTTCTTT. Its translation: CASSRVLNTEAFF. The chain uses TRBV19 and TRBJ1-1; no definite D call. Germline CDR1 is LNHDA and CDR2 is SQIVND (reference sequence). This CDR3 region has 13 residues. The ends were cut back, 5 bases at V and 0 bases at J, with 7 bases in the middle.

This clonotype was counted once. The J gene is TRBJ2-5, the V gene TRBV21-1; the table calls TRBD2, which could not be checked here. TRBV21-1 is reported as a pseudogene. The CDR3 consists of 14 residues. The CDR3 region has the DNA TGTGCCACCCTCAAAACGGCAGGGCCCCAGACCCAGTACTTC. Its translation is CATLKTAGPQTQYF.

This rearrangement joins TRBV12-3 or TRBV12-4 to TRBJ2-1; 7 bases match TRBD1. Trimming at V came to 0 bases and at J to 2 bases, leaving 1 base not matched to a gene. The CDR3 sequence is 15 residues long. CDR3 residues: CASSLAGGPYNEQFF. The CDR3 DNA follows: TGTGCCAGCAGTTTAGCAGGGGGCCCCTACAATGAGCAGTTCTTC.

The chain combines TRBV2 with TRBJ1-1; D not certain. CDR1 is SNHLY and CDR2 is FYNNEI in the germline V gene. The CDR3 spans 13 residues. V was cut by 6 bases and J by 3 bases, with 11 bases left in between. In DNA, the CDR3 is TGTGCCAGCAGGGTGTTATTGGACACTGAAGCTTTCTTT. Residues: CASRVLLDTEAFF.

The chain is built from TRBV12-3 or TRBV12-4 and TRBJ2-7; 9 nucleotides align to TRBD1. The CDR3 runs to 13 residues. With 8 bases clipped from V and 1 base from J, the junction kept 3 bases outside the gene matches. The CDR3 DNA sequence: TGTGCCAGCGGTGGACAGGGGTCCTACGAGCAGTACTTC. Translated: CASGGQGSYEQYF.

The chain links TRBV7-6 to TRBJ2-3; D assignment may be TRBD1 or TRBD2 (6 bases each). The CDR3 has 17 amino acids. V shed 4 bases and J shed 0 bases, with 17 bases lying between them. Germline V CDR1 and CDR2: SGHVS, FNYEAQ. CDR3 loop: CASSSGTLRGSTDTQYF. The DNA of the CDR3 is TGTGCCAGCAGCTCCGGGACTCTCAGGGGCAGCACAGATACGCAGTATTTT.